This T cell receptor (beta chain) emerged from a study of shared clonotypes between healthy human individuals. Overall study findings and caveats: Only a few donors were included, so the genetic and exposure-history diversity represented was limited.

Here immunoSEQ multiplex PCR was the method, and the copy in TCRdb shows in-frame clones only, minus some. The repertoire holds a few million clones, with 93% as singletons. As regards this clone: What it binds is unknown.

Sequencing was done on a sample of naive CD4+ T cells from PBMCs. Sample subset: CD45RA+ positively selected. The receptor comes from a man between 18 and 29 years old in good health. Some clones in this sample may be carry-over from other donors' samples.

The CDR3 spells CAWTTGVAYNEQFF. The CDR3, as DNA: TGTGCCTGGACGACAGGGGTGGCCTACAATGAGCAGTTCTTC. The chain joins TRBV30 to TRBJ2-1, with 8 nucleotides matching TRBD1. J gave up 2 bases and V 4 bases, and 4 bases lay outside the gene matches. Germline V lookup: CDR1 GTSNPN, CDR2 SVGIG (reference sequence). The CDR3 sequence is 14 residues long. Full variable domain (remainder filled in from reference TRBV30 and TRBJ2-1): SQTIHQWPATLVQPVGSPLSLECTVEGTSNPNLYWYRQAAGRGLQLLFYSVGIGQISSEVPQNLSASRPQDRQFILSSKKLLLSDSGFYLCAWTTGVAYNEQFFGPGTRLTVL.